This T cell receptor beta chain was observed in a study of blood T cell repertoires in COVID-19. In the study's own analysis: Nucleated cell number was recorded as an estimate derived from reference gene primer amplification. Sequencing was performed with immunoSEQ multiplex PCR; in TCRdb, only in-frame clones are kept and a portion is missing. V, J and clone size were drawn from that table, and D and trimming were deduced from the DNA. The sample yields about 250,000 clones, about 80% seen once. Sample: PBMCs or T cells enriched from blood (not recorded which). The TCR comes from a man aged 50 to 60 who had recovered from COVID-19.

CDR3 sequence reads: CASSQERGNGGRAFAGELFF. Here the CDR3 DNA reads TGTGCCAGCAGCCAAGAGAGGGGGAACGGCGGGAGGGCCTTTGCCGGGGAGCTGTTTTTT. The rearrangement uses TRBV3-1 (or the pseudogene TRBV3-2) and TRBJ2-2, with 9 bases that match TRBD2. Unmatched junction bases numbered 17, after V lost 0 bases and J lost 6 bases. This CDR3 comprises 20 residues. Germline V lookup: CDR1 LGHDT, CDR2 YNNKEL (reference sequence).